The 18 T cell receptor beta chains presented below share a single source sample, sequenced in a study of T cells in Graves' hyperthyroidism and ophthalmopathy. RNA transcripts provided the source from which TCR beta CDR3 regions were amplified. Carried out on the TCR CDR3, a first-round RT-PCR used the HTBI primer set. In TCRdb, the multiplex PCR reads were re-called with MiXCR into one record per CDR3 protein. Seen here are 500,000 to 600,000 distinct CDR3 sequences, around 15% observed once, and the top ten hold 15% to 20%. Sample: blood. These receptor sequences come from a woman aged 18 to 35 with Graves' hyperthyroidism.

Concerning this clonotype: A much larger clone sits a single nucleotide away, making a read error possible. The DNA for the CDR3 is TGTGCCAGCAGCTTGACTAGCGGGGGAGGAGAGACCCAGTGCTTC. This encodes CASSLTSGGGETQCF. The chain carries TRBV7-9 and TRBJ2-5; 12 bases are a match to TRBD2. Germline V CDR1 and CDR2: SEHNR, FQNEAQ (reference sequence). The CDR3 has 15 amino acids.

Ten or more counts support this clonotype. The rearrangement uses TRBV7-9 and TRBJ1-2; TRBD1 agrees at 7 bases. Germline-derived CDR1 and CDR2 are SEHNR and FQNEAQ (reference sequence). The CDR3 length is 12 residues. V lost 3 bases, J lost 6 bases, and 1 base stayed unmatched. DNA of the CDR3: TGTGCCAGCAGCTTGACAGGGAATGGCTACACCTTC. Translating gives CASSLTGNGYTF.

The J gene is TRBJ2-5, the V gene TRBV20-1; perhaps TRBD2 as D (5 bases). Trimming took 1 base from V and 1 from J, leaving 10 bases between them. Germline-derived CDR1 and CDR2 are DFQATT and SNEGSKA (reference sequence). The CDR3 is made up of 14 amino acids. CDR3 in amino acids: CSARGGAAQETQYF. The CDR3 region has the DNA TGCAGTGCTAGAGGCGGAGCGGCCCAAGAGACCCAGTACTTC.

This clonotype was seen at least ten times. CDR3 DNA: TGTGCCAGCAGCTTAGAGGCCCATAGCAATCAGCCCCAGCATTTT. This encodes CASSLEAHSNQPQHF. The rearrangement joins TRBV11-2 to TRBJ1-5; D unresolved. The CDR3 is 15 amino acids. Germline V CDR1 and CDR2: SGHAT, FQNNGV. The V and J ends lost 0 bases and 0 bases respectively, with 6 bases between them.

CDR3 in amino acids: CASGNYSGANVLTF. CDR3 DNA: TGCGCCAGCGGAAACTACTCTGGGGCCAACGTCCTGACTTTC. This rearrangement joins TRBV10-1 to TRBJ2-6; D is ambiguous. V lost 8 bases, J lost 0 bases, and 8 bases lay in between. This CDR3 is 14 amino acids long. CDR1 is WNHNN, CDR2 SYGVQD, per germline (reference sequence).

Ten or more counts support this clonotype. The chain couples TRBV7-2 to TRBJ2-1; the D is unclear. The CDR3 is made up of 13 amino acids. The germline V gene has CDR1 SGHTA and CDR2 FQGNSA. V lost 6 bases and J lost 0, with 6 bases in between. CDR3: CASRHLSYNEQFF. The DNA for the CDR3 is TGTGCCAGCAGGCATCTCTCCTACAATGAGCAGTTCTTC.

The chain uses TRBV11-2 and TRBJ2-2; the match to TRBD2 covers 8 bases. The J segment lost 5 bases and the V segment lost 0 bases, leaving 11 bases of the junction unmatched. The CDR3 sequence is 18 residues long. CDR1 and CDR2 (germline): SGHAT, FQNNGV. The CDR3 nucleotides read TGTGCCAGCAGCTTAGATCTCGGGACTAGTCTAGCTACCGGGGAGCTGTTTTTT. Protein sequence: CASSLDLGTSLATGELFF.

The chain carries TRBV4-2 and TRBJ2-7; TRBD1 aligns across 11 bases. Germline CDR1 is LGHNA and CDR2 is YNFKEQ. The CDR3 covers 16 residues. Germline trimming cut 3 bases from V and 0 bases from J; bases unmatched to any gene: 4. CDR3 sequence reads: CASSQGGTGGSYEQYF. Written as DNA, the CDR3 is TGTGCCAGCAGCCAGGGGGGGACAGGGGGCTCCTACGAGCAGTACTTC.

The chain joins TRBV2 to TRBJ1-5; no reliable D call. Trimming took off 8 bases at V and 4 bases at J, with 24 bases between the two ends. Germline CDR1 and CDR2: SNHLY and FYNNEI. This CDR3 is 17 amino acids long. The CDR3 DNA is TGTGCCAGCGCGAACGTAGCGATTCGACTGAGAAATCAGCCCCAGCATTTT. Translation: CASANVAIRLRNQPQHF.

This clonotype came up a few times. The chain joins TRBV4-1 to TRBJ2-3, with D tentatively TRBD2 (7 bases). Trimming shortened V by 0 bases and J by 0 bases, and 19 bases separated the two germline ends. Germline V CDR1 and CDR2: MGHRA, YSYEKL. This CDR3 region has 19 residues. The CDR3, as DNA: TGCGCCAGCAGCCAAGATAGTTACAGGGACTATCAGAGCACAGATACGCAGTATTTT. Its translation: CASSQDSYRDYQSTDTQYF.

A few counts support this clonotype. The chain links TRBV20-1 to TRBJ2-3, with D possibly TRBD1 on 6 matching bases. Per the germline V gene, CDR1 is DFQATT and CDR2 is SNEGSKA (reference sequence). The CDR3 covers 15 residues. The germline V and J ends were trimmed by 1 base and 8 bases, with 19 bases remaining between them. This CDR3 reads CSARVEGELVGTQYF. The CDR3 nucleotides read TGCAGTGCTAGAGTCGAGGGGGAACTAGTCGGTACGCAGTATTTT.

V and J are TRBV15 and TRBJ2-7; TRBD1 matches 7 bases. The CDR3 is 13 residues long. J gave up 6 bases and V 8 bases, and 10 bases lay outside the gene matches. CDR1 and CDR2 (germline): LNHNV, YYDKDF (reference sequence). CDR3: CATRDSPNSEQYF. DNA for the CDR3: TGTGCCACCCGGGACAGTCCCAATTCCGAGCAGTACTTC.

This clonotype has ten or more counts. V usage is TRBV7-8 and J usage is TRBJ1-1; weak D call: TRBD1 (5 bases). The V gene's germline CDR1 is SGHVS and CDR2 FQNEAQ. Trimming took 4 bases from V and 5 from J, leaving 20 bases between them. The CDR3 consists of 16 residues. This CDR3 is CASSSWDGGSKTEAFF. The DNA for the CDR3 is TGTGCCAGCAGCTCCTGGGACGGGGGAAGTAAGACTGAAGCTTTCTTT.

The V and J genes are TRBV12-3 or TRBV12-4 and TRBJ2-3; 10 bases are a match to TRBD1. This CDR3 comprises 18 residues. The junction had 10 bases not matched to a gene; V was cut back by 4 bases and J by 0 bases. This chain's CDR3 is CASSWGQGIPSSTDTQYF. The CDR3 bases are TGTGCCAGCAGTTGGGGACAGGGGATCCCTTCTAGCACAGATACGCAGTATTTT.

The rearrangement joins TRBV19 to TRBJ1-2; D is ambiguous. This CDR3 contains 13 residues. The germline gives CDR1 LNHDA, CDR2 SQIVND (reference sequence). Trimming left V 1 base short and J 5 bases short, with 8 bases between. For the CDR3, the DNA is TGTGCCAGTAGTATAGCAACGGCGTATGGCTACACCTTC. The encoded protein is CASSIATAYGYTF.

Many counts were recorded for this clonotype. The rearrangement uses TRBV20-1 and TRBJ1-1; D not resolved. Germline lookup yields CDR1 DFQATT and CDR2 SNEGSKA (reference sequence). Deletions cut 5 bases from V and 1 base from J, with 8 bases between. The CDR3 runs 12 residues. The CDR3 region has the DNA TGCAGTGCTCGGCAACAGAACACTGAAGCTTTCTTT. It yields the protein CSARQQNTEAFF.

The table lists this clonotype with many counts. The chain has TRBV7-3 and TRBJ2-1; D is perhaps TRBD1 or TRBD2 (6 bases each). From germline, CDR1 is SGHTA and CDR2 FQGTGA. V was cut by 5 bases and J by 9 bases, with 14 bases left in between. The CDR3 sequence is 13 residues long. Here the CDR3 reads CASSLSGGGEQFF. The DNA for the CDR3 is TGTGCCAGCAGCCTAAGCGGAGGGGGTGAGCAGTTCTTC.

The J gene is TRBJ2-2, the V gene TRBV19, with 7 bases that match TRBD2. V gave up 3 bases and J gave up 6 bases; unmatched junction bases: 13. CDR1 and CDR2 (germline): LNHDA, SQIVND (reference sequence). The CDR3 is 17 residues long. CDR3 protein: CASSMMTAGISAGELFF. DNA for the CDR3: TGTGCCAGTAGTATGATGACAGCGGGGATTAGCGCCGGGGAGCTGTTTTTT.